This T cell receptor beta chain originates from a study of blood T cells in healthy people across ages (dated by TCRdb to 2013 to 2016). Some background on the complete study: In model experiments, template switching captured about one uniquely barcoded TCR beta cDNA molecule for every two T cells. Age-related changes in TCR beta repertoire diversity were measured in the study by deep sequencing normalized with unique cDNA molecular identifiers. Four age groups were formed from the donors: young (average approximately 15 years), middle-aged (approximately 39), aged (around 62) and long-lived (82). Donors of different ages were randomly distributed across sequencing lanes to avoid experimental bias. The study analyzed two additional independent replicas of 1 million unique cDNA reads from the same blood draw for two donors, one aged 18 to 29 and one aged 80 or older.

Systemically healthy Caucasian individuals from Russia, 39 in total and aged roughly 6 to 100 years, were included as donors. Each donor gave ten milliliters of peripheral blood, collected into EDTA-treated Vacutainer tubes. Ficoll-Paque density-gradient centrifugation was used to isolate PBMCs, with at least 6.5 million per sample. Total RNA was extracted from PBMCs with Trizol reagent, with at least 5 micrograms obtained per sample. The percentages of naive CD45RAhigh/CD27high T cells were determined by flow cytometry on a PBMC aliquot from every donor. On this clonotype itself: The antigen it recognizes is unknown. No quality values exist for individual bases; no much larger clone is one base distant.

The study at large found these results: Estimates of total diversity based on one million sequenced T cells were considered lower bounds and underestimates. Compared with the aged group, the long-lived group had more naive CD4+ T cells, fewer expanded clones and increased TCR diversity, a pattern suggesting age selection. Conclusive comparison of naive and antigen-experienced compartments was prevented by the profiling of bulk unsorted PBMCs. Observed TCR beta diversity per million T cells fell roughly linearly with age, and a significant reduction was already apparent by age around 44. Observed TCR beta diversity correlated strongly with the percentage of naive T cells measured by flow cytometry. Because donor CMV infection status was unknown, age-related changes in expanded clonotypes were potentially confounded.

Trimming removed 2 bases from V and 5 bases from J; the gene matches leave 5 bases unexplained. CDR1 is given as ENHRY and CDR2 as SYGVKD, both from the germline V gene. From its cysteine to its phenylalanine, the CDR3 spans 14 amino acids. Kept here is only the CDR3 DNA, which spans 42 bases and is read in frame from base 1. The library was prepared using 5' RACE. These reads were obtained on an Illumina HiSeq 2500. A second PCR of about 6 to 12 cycles was run with a J-beta primer mix and a sample-barcoded 5' primer. Each TCR beta cDNA molecule received a unique molecular identifier from a template-switch 5' adaptor carrying 12 random nucleotides. Each sample yielded at least 3 million CDR3-containing paired-end reads. First-strand cDNA was synthesized from all RNA with the Mint cDNA synthesis kit, primed by a TRBC-specific oligonucleotide. Following uracil-DNA glycosylase treatment, all cDNA underwent a first 18-cycle PCR with the universal primers M1SS and BC2_uni_R. The original methods were these. Each sample was normalized by randomly selecting 1 million high-quality reads, each carrying a distinct molecular identifier. Instead of being binned into consensus sequences, reads that shared molecular identifiers were thrown out. MiTCR, set to a Q25 quality threshold and the strictest error-elimination algorithm, was used for CDR3 identification, clonotype clustering and error correction. A nonparametric unseen species model with Euler transformation was used to estimate a lower bound on total TCR beta diversity. The public reads were quality trimmed at Q25 with fastp and then assembled into clones with MiXCR by TCRdb, keeping productive beta chains. Here each entry gathers all rows of one CDR3 protein and keeps the most common genes and DNA. These V and J calls derive from TCRdb rather than the authors' analysis. For this sample the table gives about 730,000 distinct CDR3 sequences, of which more than 40% were detected only once. The top ten clonotypes cover around a fifth of the sample.

The sequencing sample was made of blood. The chain couples TRBV10-3 to TRBJ1-1; TRBD1 fits 7 bases in the junction. This sequence originates from a woman in her fifties or sixties in good health. DNA sequence: TGTGCCATCAGTGAGGCAGGGGGAAGTACTGAAGCTTTCTTT. Translated, this is CAISEAGGSTEAFF.